Below, 13 T cell receptor beta chains from the same sample are listed, as sequenced in a study of blood T cell repertoires in COVID-19. The method was immunoSEQ multiplex PCR; TCRdb's version includes in-frame clones alone and lacks a portion of them. The repertoire holds about 400,000 clones, roughly 88% seen once, with over 2% in the top ten. The sample was PBMCs or T cells enriched from blood (not recorded which). The receptors shown here come from a woman in her thirties or forties with acute COVID-19.

The chain joins TRBV9 to TRBJ2-7; TRBD1 agrees at 10 bases. V was pared by 3 bases and J by 4 bases, with 16 bases of the junction left unmatched. The CDR3 is 18 amino acids. The germline V gene encodes CDR1 SGDLS and CDR2 YYNGEE. The CDR3 reads CASSDPRAGTGVGYEQYF. CDR3 in DNA: TGTGCCAGCAGCGACCCACGGGCCGGGACAGGGGTAGGGTACGAGCAGTACTTC.

This chain connects TRBV7-9 to TRBJ1-5; TRBD1 matches 9 bases. J was trimmed by 3 bases and V by 5 bases; bases with no gene match: 5. Per germline, CDR1 SEHNR and CDR2 FQNEAQ (reference sequence). CDR3 length: 15 amino acids. CDR3 bases: TGTGCCAGCAGCGACGGGACAGGGATCAATCAGCCCCAGCATTTT. It codes for CASSDGTGINQPQHF.

The rearrangement links TRBV10-3 to TRBJ1-1; 12 bases map to TRBD1. The CDR3 is 14 residues long. The V segment lost 8 bases and the J segment 6 bases; nucleotides outside the gene matches: 7. Germline V gene sequence: CDR1 ENHRY, CDR2 SYGVKD. The CDR3 spells CAIVRDRGLPEAFF. The CDR3 DNA follows: TGTGCCATCGTCCGGGACAGGGGGCTTCCTGAAGCTTTCTTT.

The chain combines TRBV7-9 with TRBJ1-4; the D gene is possibly TRBD1 (6 bases). The germline gives CDR1 SEHNR, CDR2 FQNEAQ (reference sequence). The CDR3 contains 16 residues. Deletions cut 5 bases from V and 3 bases from J, with 16 bases between. The CDR3: CASSTRGTVPNEKLFF. The CDR3 DNA follows: TGTGCCAGCAGCACCAGGGGCACAGTCCCTAATGAAAAACTGTTTTTT.

This clone has only one observation. The rearrangement links TRBV5-6 to TRBJ2-7; 11 nucleotides agree with TRBD1. This CDR3 region has 14 residues. V dropped 3 bases and J dropped 4; count of bases not matched to a gene: 3. CDR1 SGHDT and CDR2 YYEEEE come from the germline V gene. The CDR3 nucleotides are TGTGCCAGCAGCTGGACAGGGGGCGTTTACGAGCAGTACTTC. Translated, it gives CASSWTGGVYEQYF.

The chain combines TRBV5-1 with TRBJ2-5; 14 positions agree with TRBD2. This CDR3 region has 17 residues. J was trimmed by 1 base and V by 2 bases; bases with no gene match: 4. The germline CDR1 and CDR2 sequences are SGHRS and YFSETQ. The CDR3 nucleotides are TGCGCCAGCAGCTTCGGACTAGCGGGGGGAATCCAAGAGACCCAGTACTTC. Its translation is CASSFGLAGGIQETQYF. The full variable domain, in which reference TRBV5-1 and TRBJ2-5 provide the parts outside the CDR3, is KAGVTQTPRYLIKTRGQQVTLSCSPISGHRSVSWYQQTPGQGLQFLFEYFSETQRNKGNFPGRFSGRQFSNSRSEMNVSTLELGDSALYLCASSFGLAGGIQETQYFGPGTRLLVL.

The chain recombines TRBV12-3 or TRBV12-4 with TRBJ2-1, with TRBD2 matching 8 bases. V was pared by 7 bases and J by 4 bases, with 0 bases of the junction left unmatched. The CDR3 runs 12 residues. The CDR3 DNA is TGTGCCAGCACGGGAGGGTACAATGAGCAGTTCTTC. Translation gives CASTGGYNEQFF.

This clone was seen only a few times. The chain links TRBV9 to TRBJ1-6; 7 bases are shared with TRBD1. Germline V gene lookup returns CDR1 SGDLS and CDR2 YYNGEE. V dropped 2 bases and J dropped 10; count of bases not matched to a gene: 6. CDR3 length: 14 residues. CDR3 nucleotide sequence: TGTGCCAGCAGCGTGGGGGCAGGGGGATCACCCCTCCACTTT. Translating it yields CASSVGAGGSPLHF.

CDR3 nucleotide sequence: TGTGCCAGCAGCTGGACCAGGGCTGGCACCGGGGAGCTGTTTTTT. It is translated as CASSWTRAGTGELFF. The chain joins TRBV5-4 to TRBJ2-2, with D possibly matching TRBD1 (5 bases). The CDR3 extends over 15 amino acids. V dropped 3 bases and J dropped 4 bases, with 13 bases sitting between them. From germline, CDR1 is SGHNT and CDR2 YYREEE (reference sequence).

The chain combines TRBV9 with TRBJ1-1, with D unresolved. This CDR3 comprises 13 residues. Germline CDR1 and CDR2: SGDLS and YYNGEE. V lost 0 bases and J 7 bases, leaving 10 bases between the germline ends. CDR3 bases: TGTGCCAGCAGCGTAGTTTCGGAGGTTGAAGCTTTCTTT. Amino acids: CASSVVSEVEAFF.

The chain joins TRBV7-8 to TRBJ2-5, with D hard to call. Trimming shortened V by 4 bases and J by 5 bases, and 11 bases separated the two germline ends. This CDR3 contains 13 residues. Germline values: CDR1 SGHVS, CDR2 FQNEAQ. The CDR3 bases are TGTGCCAGCAGCTGGGCCGCCCCGGAGACCCAGTACTTC. It encodes CASSWAAPETQYF.

This chain joins TRBV10-3 and TRBJ1-1; 8 bases agree with TRBD1. V lost 11 bases to trimming and J lost 5 bases; unmatched junction nucleotides: 10. The CDR3 has 13 residues. From germline, CDR1 is ENHRY and CDR2 SYGVKD. CDR3: CAAQTGVRTEAFF. The DNA for the CDR3 is TGTGCCGCACAGACAGGGGTGCGGACTGAAGCTTTCTTT.

The V gene is TRBV2, the J gene TRBJ1-1; the match to TRBD1 covers 7 bases. Trimming cost V 6 bases and J 8 bases; bases outside gene matches: 6. Germline loops: CDR1 SNHLY, CDR2 FYNNEI. The CDR3 is 12 amino acids. The CDR3, as DNA: TGTGCCAGCAGCGCCGGGACAGTAGAAGCTTTCTTT. Its protein product is CASSAGTVEAFF.